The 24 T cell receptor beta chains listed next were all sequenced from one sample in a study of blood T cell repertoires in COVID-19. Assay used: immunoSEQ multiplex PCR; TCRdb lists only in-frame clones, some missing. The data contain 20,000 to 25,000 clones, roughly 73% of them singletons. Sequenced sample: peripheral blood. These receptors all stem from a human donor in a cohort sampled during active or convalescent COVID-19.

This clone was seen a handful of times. The CDR3 region is CASSLDGGPLNEQFF. For the CDR3, the DNA is TGTGCCAGCAGCTTGGACGGGGGGCCCCTCAATGAGCAGTTCTTC. The chain couples TRBV11-2 to TRBJ2-1; D may be TRBD2 (7 bases). V was trimmed by 3 bases and J by 6 bases, leaving 15 bases between them. This CDR3 is 15 amino acids long. Germline V gene lookup returns CDR1 SGHAT and CDR2 FQNNGV.

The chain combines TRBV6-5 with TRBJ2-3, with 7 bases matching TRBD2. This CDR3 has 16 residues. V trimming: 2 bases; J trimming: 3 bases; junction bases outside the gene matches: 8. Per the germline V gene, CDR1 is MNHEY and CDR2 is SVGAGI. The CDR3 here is CASSYGWRGTTDTQYF. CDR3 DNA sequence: TGTGCCAGCAGTTACGGCTGGCGGGGGACGACAGATACGCAGTATTTT.

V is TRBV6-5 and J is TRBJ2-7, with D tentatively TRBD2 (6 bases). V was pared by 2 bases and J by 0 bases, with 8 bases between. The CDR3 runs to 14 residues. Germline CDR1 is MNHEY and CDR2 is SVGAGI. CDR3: CASSYGTSSYEQYF. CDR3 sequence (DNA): TGTGCCAGCAGTTACGGGACTTCCTCCTACGAGCAGTACTTC.

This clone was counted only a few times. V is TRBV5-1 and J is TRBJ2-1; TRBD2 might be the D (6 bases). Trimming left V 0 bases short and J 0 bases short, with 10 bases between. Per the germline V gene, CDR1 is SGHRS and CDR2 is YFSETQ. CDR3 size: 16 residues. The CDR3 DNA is TGCGCCAGCAGCTTGGGTAGCGGAAACTCCTACAATGAGCAGTTCTTC. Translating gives CASSLGSGNSYNEQFF.

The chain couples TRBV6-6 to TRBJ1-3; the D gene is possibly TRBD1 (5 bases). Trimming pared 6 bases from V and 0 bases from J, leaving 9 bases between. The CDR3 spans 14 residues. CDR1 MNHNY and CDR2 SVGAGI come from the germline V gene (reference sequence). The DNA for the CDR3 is TGTGCCAGCAGGCCCGACAGCTCTGGAAACACCATATATTTT. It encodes CASRPDSSGNTIYF.

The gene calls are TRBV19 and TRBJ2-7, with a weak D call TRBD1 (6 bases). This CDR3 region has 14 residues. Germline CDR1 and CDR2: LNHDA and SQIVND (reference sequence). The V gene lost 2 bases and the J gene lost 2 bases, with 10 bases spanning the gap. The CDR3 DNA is TGTGCCAGTAGTATAAACAGGGCCACCTACGAGCAGTACTTC. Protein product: CASSINRATYEQYF.

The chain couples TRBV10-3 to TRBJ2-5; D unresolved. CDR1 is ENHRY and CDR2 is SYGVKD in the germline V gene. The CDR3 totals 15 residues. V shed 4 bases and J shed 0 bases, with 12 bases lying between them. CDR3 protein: CAISGQHLYQETQYF. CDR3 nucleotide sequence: TGTGCCATCAGTGGACAACACCTGTACCAAGAGACCCAGTACTTC.

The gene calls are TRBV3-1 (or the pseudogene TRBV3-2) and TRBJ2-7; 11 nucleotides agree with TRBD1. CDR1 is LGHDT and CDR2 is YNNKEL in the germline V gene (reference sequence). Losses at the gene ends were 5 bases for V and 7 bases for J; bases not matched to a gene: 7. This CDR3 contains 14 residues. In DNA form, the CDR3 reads TGTGCCAGCAGCTATACCGGGACAGGGGGTGAGCAGTACTTC. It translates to CASSYTGTGGEQYF.

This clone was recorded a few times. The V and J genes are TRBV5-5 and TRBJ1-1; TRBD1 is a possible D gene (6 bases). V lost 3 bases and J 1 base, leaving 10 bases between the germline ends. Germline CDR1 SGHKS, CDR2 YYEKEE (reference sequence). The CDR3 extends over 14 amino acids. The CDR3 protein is CASSSKGQNTEAFF. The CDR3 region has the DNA TGTGCCAGCAGCTCCAAGGGACAGAACACTGAAGCTTTCTTT.

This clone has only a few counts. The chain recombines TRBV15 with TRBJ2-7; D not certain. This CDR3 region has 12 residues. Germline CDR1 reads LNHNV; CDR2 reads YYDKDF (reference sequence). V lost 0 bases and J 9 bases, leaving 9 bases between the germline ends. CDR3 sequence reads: CATSRDEIRQYF. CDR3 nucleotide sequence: TGTGCCACCAGCAGAGATGAAATCAGGCAGTACTTC.

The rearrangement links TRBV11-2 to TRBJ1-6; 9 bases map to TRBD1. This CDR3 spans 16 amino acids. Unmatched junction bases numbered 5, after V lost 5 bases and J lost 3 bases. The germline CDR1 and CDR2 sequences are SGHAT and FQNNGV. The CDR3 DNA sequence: TGTGCCAGCAGCCTACAGGGGGCGAACTATAATTCACCCCTCCACTTT. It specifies CASSLQGANYNSPLHF.

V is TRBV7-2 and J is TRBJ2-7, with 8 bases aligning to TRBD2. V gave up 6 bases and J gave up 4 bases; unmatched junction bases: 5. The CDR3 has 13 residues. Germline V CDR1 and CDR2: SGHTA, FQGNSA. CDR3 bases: TGTGCCAGCAGATCCGGACTAGCTTACGAGCAGTACTTC. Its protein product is CASRSGLAYEQYF.

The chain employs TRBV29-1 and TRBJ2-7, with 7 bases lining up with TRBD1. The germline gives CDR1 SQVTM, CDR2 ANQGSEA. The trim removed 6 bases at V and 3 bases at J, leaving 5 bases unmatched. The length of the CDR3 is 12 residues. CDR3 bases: TGCAGCGTGGGACAGTCAGGCTACGAGCAGTACTTC. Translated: CSVGQSGYEQYF.

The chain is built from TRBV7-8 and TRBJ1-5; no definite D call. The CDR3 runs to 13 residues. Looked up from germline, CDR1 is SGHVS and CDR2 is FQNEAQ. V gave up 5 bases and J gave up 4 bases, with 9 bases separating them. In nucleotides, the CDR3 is TGTGCCAGCAGCCGGACGGGAAATCAGCCCCAGCATTTT. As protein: CASSRTGNQPQHF.

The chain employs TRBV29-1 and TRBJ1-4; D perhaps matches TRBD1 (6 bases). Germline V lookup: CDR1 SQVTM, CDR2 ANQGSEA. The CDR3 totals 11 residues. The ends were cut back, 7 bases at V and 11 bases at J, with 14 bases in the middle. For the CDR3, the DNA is TGCAGCGGCCAGGGGAACCGGAAACTGTTTTTT. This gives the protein CSGQGNRKLFF.

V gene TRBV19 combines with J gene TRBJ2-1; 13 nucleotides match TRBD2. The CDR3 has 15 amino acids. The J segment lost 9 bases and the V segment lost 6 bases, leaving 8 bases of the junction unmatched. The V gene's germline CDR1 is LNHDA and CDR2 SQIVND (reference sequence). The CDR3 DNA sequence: TGTGCCAGTAGCCCAACTAGCGGGGGGGCTATTGAGCAGTTCTTC. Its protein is CASSPTSGGAIEQFF.

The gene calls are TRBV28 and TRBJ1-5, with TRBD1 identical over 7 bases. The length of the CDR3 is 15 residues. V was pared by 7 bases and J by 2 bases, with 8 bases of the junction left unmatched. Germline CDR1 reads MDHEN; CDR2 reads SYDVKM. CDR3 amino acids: CASNPGGWGNQPQHF. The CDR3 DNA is TGTGCCAGCAACCCAGGGGGATGGGGCAATCAGCCCCAGCATTTT.

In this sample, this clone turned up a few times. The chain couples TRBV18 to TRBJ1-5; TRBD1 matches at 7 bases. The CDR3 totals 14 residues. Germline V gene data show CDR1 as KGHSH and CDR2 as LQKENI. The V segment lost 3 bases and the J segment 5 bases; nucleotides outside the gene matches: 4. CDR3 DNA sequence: TGTGCCAGCTCACCCCCCGGGACAGATCAGCCCCAGCATTTT. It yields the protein CASSPPGTDQPQHF. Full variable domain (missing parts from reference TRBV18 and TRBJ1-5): NAGVMQNPRHLVRRRGQEARLRCSPMKGHSHVYWYRQLPEEGLKFMVYLQKENIIDESGMPKERFSAEFPKEGPSILRIQQVVRGDSAAYFCASSPPGTDQPQHFGDGTRLSIL.

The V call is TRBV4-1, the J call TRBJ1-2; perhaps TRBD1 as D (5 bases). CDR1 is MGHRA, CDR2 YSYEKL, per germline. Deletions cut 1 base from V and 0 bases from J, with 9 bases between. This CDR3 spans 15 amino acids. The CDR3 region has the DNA TGCGCCAGCAGCCAAGCAGGGTTCGCTAACTATGGCTACACCTTC. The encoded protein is CASSQAGFANYGYTF.

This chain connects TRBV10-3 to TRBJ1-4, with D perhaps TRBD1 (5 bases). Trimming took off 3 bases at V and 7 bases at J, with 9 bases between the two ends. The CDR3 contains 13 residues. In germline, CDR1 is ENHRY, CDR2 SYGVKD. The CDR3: CAISDGAAEKLFF. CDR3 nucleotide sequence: TGTGCCATCAGTGATGGGGCAGCTGAAAAACTGTTTTTT.

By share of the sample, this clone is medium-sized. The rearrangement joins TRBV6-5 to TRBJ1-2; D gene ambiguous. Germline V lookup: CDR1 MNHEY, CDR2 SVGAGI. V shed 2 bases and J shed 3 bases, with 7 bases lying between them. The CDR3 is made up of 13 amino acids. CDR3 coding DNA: TGTGCCAGCAGTTACGGTGAGGACTATGGCTACACCTTC. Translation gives CASSYGEDYGYTF.

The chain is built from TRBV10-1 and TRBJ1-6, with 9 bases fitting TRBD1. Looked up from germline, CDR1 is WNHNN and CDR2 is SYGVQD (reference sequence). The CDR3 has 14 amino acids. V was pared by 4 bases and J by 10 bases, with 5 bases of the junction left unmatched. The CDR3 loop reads CASSAGTGISPLHF. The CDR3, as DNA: TGCGCCAGCAGTGCCGGGACAGGGATCTCACCCCTCCACTTT.

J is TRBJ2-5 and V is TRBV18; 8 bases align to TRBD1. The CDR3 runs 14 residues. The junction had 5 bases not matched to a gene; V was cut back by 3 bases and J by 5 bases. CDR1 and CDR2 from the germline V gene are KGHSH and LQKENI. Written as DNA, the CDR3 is TGTGCCAGCTCACCCCCGACAGGGGTGGAGACCCAGTACTTC. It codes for CASSPPTGVETQYF. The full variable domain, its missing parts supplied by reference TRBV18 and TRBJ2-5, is NAGVMQNPRHLVRRRGQEARLRCSPMKGHSHVYWYRQLPEEGLKFMVYLQKENIIDESGMPKERFSAEFPKEGPSILRIQQVVRGDSAAYFCASSPPTGVETQYFGPGTRLLVL.

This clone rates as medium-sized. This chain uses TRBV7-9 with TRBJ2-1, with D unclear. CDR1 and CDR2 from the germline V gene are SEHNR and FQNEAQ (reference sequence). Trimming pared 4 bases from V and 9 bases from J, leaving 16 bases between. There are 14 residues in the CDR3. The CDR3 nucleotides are TGTGCCAGCAGCTATGGTTCCGAGCTACCTGAGCAGTTCTTC. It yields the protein CASSYGSELPEQFF.